The rows below give T cell receptor beta chains drawn from one sample of a study of blood T cell repertoires in COVID-19. This table comes from immunoSEQ multiplex PCR, and its TCRdb copy is limited to in-frame clones, with some not included. Of hundreds of thousands of clones in the sample, 90% were seen once. Sequencing was performed on peripheral blood. These receptors all stem from a young woman with acute or convalescent COVID-19. The CDR3 runs from the conserved cysteine through the conserved F or W. Each record gives: J gene, D gene, V gene, clone size, CDR3 protein, CDR3 DNA. The D gene is left open where the match is weak. Clone sizes are given selectively: once, few, many, or a class where the clone is expanded.

J gene: TRBJ1-2; D gene: TRBD1; V gene: TRBV5-1; clone size: once; CDR3 protein: CASSPRDRDGYTF; CDR3 DNA: TGCGCCAGCAGCCCCCGGGACAGGGACGGCTACACCTTC
J gene: TRBJ1-5; D gene: NA; V gene: TRBV4-1; clone size: NA; CDR3 protein: CASSPDSYNQPQHF; CDR3 DNA: TGCGCCAGCAGCCCGGACAGCTACAATCAGCCCCAGCATTTT
J gene: TRBJ2-7; D gene: TRBD1; V gene: TRBV5-8; clone size: NA; CDR3 protein: CASSFGTGRTYEQYF; CDR3 DNA: TGTGCCAGCAGCTTTGGGACAGGGAGGACCTACGAGCAGTACTTC
J gene: TRBJ1-6; D gene: NA; V gene: TRBV4-2; clone size: once; CDR3 protein: CASRGRNGSPLHF; CDR3 DNA: TGTGCCAGCAGGGGCAGGAACGGTTCACCCCTCCACTTT
J gene: TRBJ1-1; D gene: NA; V gene: TRBV5-1; clone size: NA; CDR3 protein: CASSLVAVNTEAFF; CDR3 DNA: TGCGCCAGCAGCTTGGTAGCCGTGAACACTGAAGCTTTCTTT
J gene: TRBJ2-2; D gene: TRBD1; V gene: TRBV13; clone size: NA; CDR3 protein: CASSPRQGYTGELFF; CDR3 DNA: TGTGCCAGCAGCCCCCGACAGGGGTACACCGGGGAGCTGTTTTTT
J gene: TRBJ2-1; D gene: TRBD2; V gene: TRBV24-1; clone size: NA; CDR3 protein: CATSDPGGLNEQFF; CDR3 DNA: TGTGCCACCAGTGATCCGGGGGGACTTAATGAGCAGTTCTTC
J gene: TRBJ1-2; D gene: TRBD1; V gene: TRBV29-1; clone size: NA; CDR3 protein: CSVVEGAYGYTF; CDR3 DNA: TGCAGCGTTGTAGAGGGGGCCTATGGCTACACCTTC
J gene: TRBJ1-1; D gene: NA; V gene: TRBV2; clone size: NA; CDR3 protein: CASTLTPKGSNTEAFF; CDR3 DNA: TGTGCCAGCACCCTTACCCCTAAGGGGTCGAACACTGAAGCTTTCTTT
J gene: TRBJ1-6; D gene: TRBD1; V gene: TRBV13; clone size: NA; CDR3 protein: CASSSGTGTNSPLHF; CDR3 DNA: TGTGCCAGCAGCTCCGGGACAGGGACGAATTCACCCCTCCACTTT
J gene: TRBJ2-1; D gene: TRBD1; V gene: TRBV9; clone size: once; CDR3 protein: CASSVGGQGLLYEQFF; CDR3 DNA: TGTGCCAGCAGCGTAGGGGGACAGGGGCTACTGTATGAGCAGTTCTTC
J gene: TRBJ1-2; D gene: TRBD1; V gene: TRBV6-5; clone size: once; CDR3 protein: CASSPQGAVLPGYTF; CDR3 DNA: TGTGCCAGCAGTCCTCAGGGGGCGGTCTTACCTGGCTACACCTTC
J gene: TRBJ1-3; D gene: NA; V gene: TRBV7-2; clone size: NA; CDR3 protein: CASSPRQVSGNTIYF; CDR3 DNA: TGTGCCAGCAGCCCTCGACAGGTATCTGGAAACACCATATATTTT
J gene: TRBJ1-1; D gene: NA; V gene: TRBV6-2/TRBV6-3; clone size: NA; CDR3 protein: CASSPWTDNTEAFF; CDR3 DNA: TGTGCCAGCAGTCCATGGACAGACAACACTGAAGCTTTCTTT
J gene: TRBJ1-1; D gene: TRBD1; V gene: TRBV12-3/TRBV12-4; clone size: NA; CDR3 protein: CASSQDRVTEAFF; CDR3 DNA: TGTGCCAGCAGCCAGGACAGGGTAACTGAAGCTTTCTTT
J gene: TRBJ2-7; D gene: NA; V gene: TRBV28; clone size: NA; CDR3 protein: CASSLPSGLTYEQYF; CDR3 DNA: TGTGCCAGCAGTTTACCATCGGGACTTACCTACGAGCAGTACTTC
J gene: TRBJ2-2; D gene: TRBD1; V gene: TRBV11-2; clone size: NA; CDR3 protein: CASSFGTEVPGELFF; CDR3 DNA: TGTGCCAGCAGCTTCGGGACAGAAGTTCCCGGGGAGCTGTTTTTT
J gene: TRBJ1-2; D gene: NA; V gene: TRBV6-5; clone size: NA; CDR3 protein: CASRSTRDTYGYTF; CDR3 DNA: TGTGCCAGCAGGTCTACCCGGGACACCTATGGCTACACCTTC
J gene: TRBJ2-7; D gene: NA; V gene: TRBV7-2; clone size: NA; CDR3 protein: CASSSVAASYEQYF; CDR3 DNA: TGTGCCAGCAGCTCTGTAGCGGCCTCCTACGAGCAGTACTTC
J gene: TRBJ1-5; D gene: TRBD1; V gene: TRBV19; clone size: NA; CDR3 protein: CASSINQGAVSNQPQHF; CDR3 DNA: TGTGCCAGTAGTATCAATCAGGGGGCGGTCAGCAATCAGCCCCAGCATTTT
J gene: TRBJ2-3; D gene: NA; V gene: TRBV5-6; clone size: NA; CDR3 protein: CASSLSGASDTQYF; CDR3 DNA: TGTGCCAGCAGCTTGTCAGGGGCCTCTGATACGCAGTATTTT
J gene: TRBJ1-1; D gene: NA; V gene: TRBV11-3; clone size: NA; CDR3 protein: CASSETPFTEAFF; CDR3 DNA: TGTGCCAGCAGCGAGACACCCTTCACTGAAGCTTTCTTT
J gene: TRBJ2-2; D gene: TRBD1; V gene: TRBV5-1; clone size: NA; CDR3 protein: CASSLVGVSGQGGSGELFF; CDR3 DNA: TGCGCCAGCAGCTTGGTAGGAGTCTCGGGACAGGGGGGATCCGGGGAGCTGTTTTTT
J gene: TRBJ2-3; D gene: NA; V gene: TRBV24-1; clone size: once; CDR3 protein: CATSDRQGYLTQYF; CDR3 DNA: TGTGCCACCAGTGATAGGCAGGGTTATCTTACGCAGTATTTT
J gene: TRBJ1-2; D gene: NA; V gene: TRBV10-3; clone size: NA; CDR3 protein: CAISENRGYTF; CDR3 DNA: TGTGCCATCAGTGAGAACAGGGGCTACACCTTC
J gene: TRBJ1-2; D gene: TRBD1; V gene: TRBV14; clone size: NA; CDR3 protein: CASSYDRVWGYTF; CDR3 DNA: TGTGCCAGCAGCTACGACAGGGTTTGGGGCTACACCTTC
J gene: TRBJ1-2; D gene: TRBD1; V gene: TRBV18; clone size: NA; CDR3 protein: CASSPQGTGNQGYGYTF; CDR3 DNA: TGTGCCAGCTCACCACAGGGGACAGGGAATCAGGGGTATGGCTACACCTTC
J gene: TRBJ2-2; D gene: NA; V gene: TRBV12-3/TRBV12-4; clone size: once; CDR3 protein: CASSTGSTGELFF; CDR3 DNA: TGTGCCAGCAGTACAGGGTCCACCGGGGAGCTGTTTTTT
J gene: TRBJ2-7; D gene: NA; V gene: TRBV10-1; clone size: NA; CDR3 protein: CASSDRGEQYF; CDR3 DNA: TGCGCCAGCAGTGACAGGGGCGAGCAGTACTTC
J gene: TRBJ1-1; D gene: NA; V gene: TRBV2; clone size: NA; CDR3 protein: CASSALARMNTEAFF; CDR3 DNA: TGTGCCAGCAGTGCCTTGGCTAGGATGAACACTGAAGCTTTCTTT
J gene: TRBJ2-1; D gene: TRBD1; V gene: TRBV12-3/TRBV12-4; clone size: NA; CDR3 protein: CASLGQGFDEQFF; CDR3 DNA: TGTGCCAGTTTGGGACAGGGATTTGATGAGCAGTTCTTC
J gene: TRBJ1-2; D gene: NA; V gene: TRBV13; clone size: NA; CDR3 protein: CASSLGGGPLGYGYTF; CDR3 DNA: TGTGCCAGCAGCTTAGGGGGGGGGCCGCTAGGCTATGGCTACACCTTC
J gene: TRBJ1-1; D gene: NA; V gene: TRBV13; clone size: NA; CDR3 protein: CASRGGSVSTEAFF; CDR3 DNA: TGTGCCAGCCGCGGCGGGTCAGTTAGCACTGAAGCTTTCTTT
J gene: TRBJ2-5; D gene: NA; V gene: TRBV2; clone size: NA; CDR3 protein: CASSGSTGETQYF; CDR3 DNA: TGTGCCAGCAGTGGGTCCACAGGGGAGACCCAGTACTTC
J gene: TRBJ2-2; D gene: NA; V gene: TRBV11-2; clone size: NA; CDR3 protein: CASSSRLGRTGELFF; CDR3 DNA: TGTGCCAGCAGCTCACGACTAGGGCGGACCGGGGAGCTGTTTTTT
J gene: TRBJ2-3; D gene: NA; V gene: TRBV10-3; clone size: NA; CDR3 protein: CAISESKPSSTDTQYF; CDR3 DNA: TGTGCCATCAGTGAGTCGAAGCCTTCTAGCACAGATACGCAGTATTTT
J gene: TRBJ1-1; D gene: NA; V gene: TRBV9; clone size: once; CDR3 protein: CASSTRGNTEAFF; CDR3 DNA: TGTGCCAGCAGCACCAGGGGAAACACTGAAGCTTTCTTT
J gene: TRBJ2-1; D gene: NA; V gene: TRBV13; clone size: NA; CDR3 protein: CASSSPHQETGHEQFF; CDR3 DNA: TGTGCCAGCAGCTCTCCACACCAGGAAACAGGACATGAGCAGTTCTTC
J gene: TRBJ2-1; D gene: NA; V gene: TRBV4-3; clone size: NA; CDR3 protein: CASSQGQHPYNEQFF; CDR3 DNA: TGCGCCAGCAGCCAAGGACAGCATCCTTACAATGAGCAGTTCTTC
J gene: TRBJ2-2; D gene: TRBD2; V gene: TRBV27; clone size: once; CDR3 protein: CASSPGLAFLGPGELFF; CDR3 DNA: TGTGCCAGCAGTCCGGGACTAGCTTTCCTTGGACCCGGGGAGCTGTTTTTT
J gene: TRBJ2-7; D gene: NA; V gene: TRBV25-1; clone size: NA; CDR3 protein: CASSDPFYEQYF; CDR3 DNA: TGTGCCAGCAGTGATCCATTCTACGAGCAGTACTTC
J gene: TRBJ1-4; D gene: NA; V gene: TRBV19; clone size: NA; CDR3 protein: CASRRRVGATNEKLFF; CDR3 DNA: TGTGCCAGTAGGCGTAGGGTAGGGGCAACTAATGAAAAACTGTTTTTT
J gene: TRBJ1-1; D gene: NA; V gene: TRBV10-2; clone size: NA; CDR3 protein: CASSGGGGLAFF; CDR3 DNA: TGCGCCAGCAGTGGAGGCGGGGGTCTCGCTTTCTTT
J gene: TRBJ2-3; D gene: TRBD1; V gene: TRBV24-1; clone size: NA; CDR3 protein: CATSDGDRGPSDTQYF; CDR3 DNA: TGTGCCACCAGTGATGGGGACAGGGGGCCCTCAGATACGCAGTATTTT
J gene: TRBJ2-7; D gene: TRBD1; V gene: TRBV7-3; clone size: NA; CDR3 protein: CASSLMTGGHYEQYF; CDR3 DNA: TGTGCCAGCAGCTTAATGACAGGGGGACACTACGAGCAGTACTTC
J gene: TRBJ1-2; D gene: NA; V gene: TRBV10-1; clone size: NA; CDR3 protein: CATNRGPGYGYTF; CDR3 DNA: TGCGCCACAAATCGGGGTCCCGGCTATGGCTACACCTTC
J gene: TRBJ1-2; D gene: NA; V gene: TRBV7-9; clone size: once; CDR3 protein: CASSLGRGNYGYTF; CDR3 DNA: TGTGCCAGCAGCTTGGGTAGGGGCAACTATGGCTACACCTTC
J gene: TRBJ1-2; D gene: NA; V gene: TRBV7-9; clone size: NA; CDR3 protein: CASSLTGYNYGYTF; CDR3 DNA: TGTGCCAGCAGCTTAACAGGGTACAACTATGGCTACACCTTC
J gene: TRBJ2-5; D gene: NA; V gene: TRBV3-1/TRBV3-2; clone size: NA; CDR3 protein: CASSLQETQYF; CDR3 DNA: TGTGCCAGCTCCCTGCAAGAGACCCAGTACTTC
J gene: TRBJ2-7; D gene: NA; V gene: TRBV12-5; clone size: once; CDR3 protein: CASGLVSSGVGEQYF; CDR3 DNA: TGTGCTAGTGGTTTGGTTAGTTCAGGGGTGGGTGAGCAGTACTTC
J gene: TRBJ1-5; D gene: NA; V gene: TRBV9; clone size: NA; CDR3 protein: CASSVGQINQPQHF; CDR3 DNA: TGTGCCAGCAGCGTAGGTCAGATAAATCAGCCCCAGCATTTT
J gene: TRBJ2-5; D gene: TRBD1; V gene: TRBV18; clone size: once; CDR3 protein: CASSRDRGQETQYF; CDR3 DNA: TGTGCCAGCTCTCGGGACAGGGGGCAAGAGACCCAGTACTTC
J gene: TRBJ1-2; D gene: TRBD1; V gene: TRBV7-9; clone size: NA; CDR3 protein: CASSLKRGLNYGYTF; CDR3 DNA: TGTGCCAGCAGCTTAAAGAGGGGGCTTAACTATGGCTACACCTTC
J gene: TRBJ2-7; D gene: TRBD2; V gene: TRBV28; clone size: NA; CDR3 protein: CASRTGGTYYEQYF; CDR3 DNA: TGTGCCAGCCGGACCGGGGGGACCTACTACGAGCAGTACTTC
J gene: TRBJ2-6; D gene: TRBD1; V gene: TRBV29-1; clone size: NA; CDR3 protein: CSVEARDRVTGANVLTF; CDR3 DNA: TGCAGCGTTGAAGCCCGGGACAGGGTAACTGGGGCCAACGTCCTGACTTTC
J gene: TRBJ2-5; D gene: NA; V gene: TRBV27; clone size: NA; CDR3 protein: CASNGTPLRQETQYF; CDR3 DNA: TGTGCCAGCAACGGGACACCACTGAGGCAAGAGACCCAGTACTTC
J gene: TRBJ1-5; D gene: NA; V gene: TRBV2; clone size: NA; CDR3 protein: CASSEELVETSNQPQHF; CDR3 DNA: TGTGCCAGCAGTGAAGAGTTGGTTGAAACAAGCAATCAGCCCCAGCATTTT